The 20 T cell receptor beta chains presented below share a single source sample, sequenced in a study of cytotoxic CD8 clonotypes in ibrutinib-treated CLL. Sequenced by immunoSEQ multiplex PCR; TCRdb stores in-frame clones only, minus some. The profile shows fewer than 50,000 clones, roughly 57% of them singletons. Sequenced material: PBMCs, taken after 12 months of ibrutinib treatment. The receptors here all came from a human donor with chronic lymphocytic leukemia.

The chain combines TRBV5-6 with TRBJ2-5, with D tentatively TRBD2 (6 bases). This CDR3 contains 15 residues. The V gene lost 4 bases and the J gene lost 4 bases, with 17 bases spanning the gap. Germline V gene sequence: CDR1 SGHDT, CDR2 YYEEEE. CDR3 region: CASSTIPGGGETQYF. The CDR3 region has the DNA TGTGCCAGCAGCACCATCCCCGGGGGTGGAGAGACCCAGTACTTC.

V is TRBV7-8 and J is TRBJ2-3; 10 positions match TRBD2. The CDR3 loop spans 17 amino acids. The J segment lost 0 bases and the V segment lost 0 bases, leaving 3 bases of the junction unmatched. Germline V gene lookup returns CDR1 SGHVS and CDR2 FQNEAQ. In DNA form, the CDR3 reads TGTGCCAGCAGCTTAGCCACTAGCGGGACAAGCACAGATACGCAGTATTTT. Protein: CASSLATSGTSTDTQYF.

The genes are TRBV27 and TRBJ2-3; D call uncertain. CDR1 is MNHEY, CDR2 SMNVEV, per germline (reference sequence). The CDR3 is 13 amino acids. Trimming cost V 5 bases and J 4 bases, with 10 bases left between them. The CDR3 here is CASSTPPADTQYF. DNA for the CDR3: TGTGCCAGCAGTACCCCGCCGGCAGATACGCAGTATTTT.

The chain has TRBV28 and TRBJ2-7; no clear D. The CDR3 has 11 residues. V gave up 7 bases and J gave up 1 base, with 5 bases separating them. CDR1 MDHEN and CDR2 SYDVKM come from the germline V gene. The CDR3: CASTTSYEQYF. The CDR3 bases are TGTGCCAGCACTACTTCCTACGAGCAGTACTTC.

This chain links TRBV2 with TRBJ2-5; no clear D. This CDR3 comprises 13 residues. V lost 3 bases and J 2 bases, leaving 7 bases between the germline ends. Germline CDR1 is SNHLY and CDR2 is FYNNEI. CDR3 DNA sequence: TGTGCCAGCAGTGAGAGACTGCAAGAGACCCAGTACTTC. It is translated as CASSERLQETQYF.

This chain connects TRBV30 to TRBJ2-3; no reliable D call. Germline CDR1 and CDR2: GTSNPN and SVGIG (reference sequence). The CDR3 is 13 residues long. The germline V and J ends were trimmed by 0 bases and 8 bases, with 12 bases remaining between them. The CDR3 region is CAWSVPGSGTQYF. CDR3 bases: TGTGCCTGGAGTGTACCGGGTAGTGGTACGCAGTATTTT.

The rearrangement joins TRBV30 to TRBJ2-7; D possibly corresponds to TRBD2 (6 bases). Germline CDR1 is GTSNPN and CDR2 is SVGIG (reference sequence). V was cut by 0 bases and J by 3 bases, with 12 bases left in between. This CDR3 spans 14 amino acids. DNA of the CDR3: TGTGCCTGGAGTGTGTGGGGGAGGTTCTACGAGCAGTACTTC. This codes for CAWSVWGRFYEQYF.

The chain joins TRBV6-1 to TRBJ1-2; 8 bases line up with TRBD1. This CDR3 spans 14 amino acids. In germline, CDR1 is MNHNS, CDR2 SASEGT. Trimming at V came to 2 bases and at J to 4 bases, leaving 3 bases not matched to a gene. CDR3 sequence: CASSESGTGYGYTF. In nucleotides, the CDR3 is TGTGCCAGCAGTGAATCCGGGACAGGCTATGGCTACACCTTC.

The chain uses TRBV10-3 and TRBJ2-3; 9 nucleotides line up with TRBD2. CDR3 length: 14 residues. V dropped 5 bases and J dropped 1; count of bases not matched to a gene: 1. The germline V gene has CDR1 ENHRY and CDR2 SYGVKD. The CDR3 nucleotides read TGTGCCATCAGTTCTAGCGGGGGCACAGATACGCAGTATTTT. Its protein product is CAISSSGGTDTQYF.

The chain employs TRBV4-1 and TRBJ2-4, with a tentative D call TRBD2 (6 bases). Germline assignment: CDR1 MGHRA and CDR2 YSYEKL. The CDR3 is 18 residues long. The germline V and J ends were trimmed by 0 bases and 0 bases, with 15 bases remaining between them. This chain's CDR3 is CASSQEERGGLAKNIQYF. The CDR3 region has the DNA TGCGCCAGCAGCCAAGAAGAGCGAGGAGGGCTAGCCAAAAACATTCAGTACTTC.

The CDR3 DNA follows: TGTGCCAGCAGCGTAGTAAGGACTAGCGGGAGGGCCACGAACAATGAGCAGTTCTTC. Protein product: CASSVVRTSGRATNNEQFF. The genes are TRBV9 and TRBJ2-1; 15 positions agree with TRBD2. CDR1 and CDR2 from the germline V gene are SGDLS and YYNGEE. V was clipped by 0 bases and J by 5 bases; unmatched bases: 9. This CDR3 spans 19 amino acids.

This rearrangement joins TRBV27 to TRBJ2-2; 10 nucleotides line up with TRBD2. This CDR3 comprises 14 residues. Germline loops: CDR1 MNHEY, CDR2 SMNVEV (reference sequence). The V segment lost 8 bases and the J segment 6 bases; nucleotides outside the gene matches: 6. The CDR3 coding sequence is TGTGCCAGCGCCACTAGCGGGATGGCCGGGGAGCTGTTTTTT. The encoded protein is CASATSGMAGELFF.

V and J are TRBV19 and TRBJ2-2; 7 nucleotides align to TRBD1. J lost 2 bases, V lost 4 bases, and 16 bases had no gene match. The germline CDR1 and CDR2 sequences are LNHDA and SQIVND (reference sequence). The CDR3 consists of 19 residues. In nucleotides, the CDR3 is TGTGCCAGTAGTAGCAGGTTCTCCGGGACAGTCGAAAACACCGGGGAGCTGTTTTTT. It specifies CASSSRFSGTVENTGELFF.

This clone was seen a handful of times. CDR3 sequence (DNA): TGTGCCACCAGCAGGACCCAGCTCTATGGCTACACCTTC. Translation gives CATSRTQLYGYTF. This rearrangement joins TRBV15 to TRBJ1-2; D not resolved. There are 13 residues in the CDR3. CDR1 and CDR2 (germline): LNHNV, YYDKDF (reference sequence). Trimming took 3 bases from V and 4 from J, leaving 9 bases between them.

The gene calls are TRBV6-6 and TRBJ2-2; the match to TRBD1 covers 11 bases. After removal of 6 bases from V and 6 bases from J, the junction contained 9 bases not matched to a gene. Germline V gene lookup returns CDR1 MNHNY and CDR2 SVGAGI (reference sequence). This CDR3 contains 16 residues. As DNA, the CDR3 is TGTGCCAGCAGCCCACCCGGGACAGGGGGGCCCGGGGAGCTGTTTTTT. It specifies CASSPPGTGGPGELFF.

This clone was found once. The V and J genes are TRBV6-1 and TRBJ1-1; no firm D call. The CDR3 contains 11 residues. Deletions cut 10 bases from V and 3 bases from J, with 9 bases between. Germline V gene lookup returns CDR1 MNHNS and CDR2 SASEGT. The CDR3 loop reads CATELYTEAFF. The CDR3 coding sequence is TGTGCCACCGAACTATACACTGAAGCTTTCTTT.

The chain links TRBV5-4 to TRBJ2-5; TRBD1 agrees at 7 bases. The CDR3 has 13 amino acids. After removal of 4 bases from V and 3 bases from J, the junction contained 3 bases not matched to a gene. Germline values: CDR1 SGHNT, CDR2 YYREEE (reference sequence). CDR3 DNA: TGTGCCAGCAGCCGAACAGGGGAAGAGACCCAGTACTTC. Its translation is CASSRTGEETQYF.

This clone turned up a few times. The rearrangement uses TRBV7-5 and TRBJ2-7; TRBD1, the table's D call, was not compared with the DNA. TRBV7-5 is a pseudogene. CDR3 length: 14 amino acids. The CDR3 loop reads CARSRRGRPYEQYF. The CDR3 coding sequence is TGTGCCAGAAGCAGAAGGGGTAGACCCTACGAGCAGTACTTC.

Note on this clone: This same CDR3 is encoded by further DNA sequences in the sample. This chain's CDR3 is CASSVGLAGAYEQYF. CDR3 DNA: TGTGCCAGCAGCGTAGGACTAGCGGGAGCCTACGAGCAGTACTTC. This chain connects TRBV9 to TRBJ2-7, with 12 bases aligning to TRBD2. The trim removed 0 bases at V and 2 bases at J, leaving 0 bases unmatched. The CDR3 is 15 residues long. Germline-derived CDR1 and CDR2 are SGDLS and YYNGEE.

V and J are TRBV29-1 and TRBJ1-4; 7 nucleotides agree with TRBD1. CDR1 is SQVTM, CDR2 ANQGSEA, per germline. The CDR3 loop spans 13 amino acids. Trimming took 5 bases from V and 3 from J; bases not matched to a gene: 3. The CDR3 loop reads CSVRQGPNEKLFF. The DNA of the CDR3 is TGCAGCGTTAGACAGGGCCCTAATGAAAAACTGTTTTTT.